These 28 T cell receptor beta chains share one sample of origin, sequenced in a study of CD8 T cells in Susac syndrome. Random hexamers were used to reverse transcribe roughly 0.5 to 1 ug of RNA. TCRdb re-analysed the immunoSEQ multiplex PCR reads in MiXCR, keeping a single row per CDR3 protein. In the table there are 130,000 or so distinct CDR3 sequences, approximately 95% of which are singletons. The sample taken for sequencing was CD4+ T cells from PBMCs. The receptors stem from a human donor with multiple sclerosis.

The V call is TRBV29-1, the J call TRBJ1-1; 11 nucleotides agree with TRBD1. V was pared by 7 bases and J by 3 bases, with 1 base of the junction left unmatched. This CDR3 spans 12 amino acids. In germline, CDR1 is SQVTM, CDR2 ANQGSEA. The CDR3 spells CSGDRGDTEAFF. In nucleotides, the CDR3 is TGCAGCGGGGACAGGGGGGACACTGAAGCTTTCTTT.

The CDR3 nucleotides read TGTGCCAGTAGTATCTCCTCCTGGGGCACAGATACGCAGTATTTT. This sequence encodes CASSISSWGTDTQYF. V is TRBV19 and J is TRBJ2-3, with D unresolved. The length of the CDR3 is 15 residues. The V end lost 3 bases, the J end lost 1 base, and 11 bases lay between the germline ends. CDR1 LNHDA and CDR2 SQIVND come from the germline V gene (reference sequence).

The chain uses TRBV7-9 and TRBJ1-1; 8 bases line up with TRBD1. V lost 4 bases, J lost 1 base, and 2 bases stayed unmatched. The CDR3 sequence is 14 residues long. The germline V gene has CDR1 SEHNR and CDR2 FQNEAQ (reference sequence). The CDR3 sequence is CASSSTGANTEAFF. For the CDR3, the DNA is TGTGCCAGCAGCTCGACAGGGGCGAACACTGAAGCTTTCTTT.

This chain uses TRBV4-1 with TRBJ2-1, with 8 bases fitting TRBD1. Germline CDR1 and CDR2: MGHRA and YSYEKL. J was trimmed by 6 bases and V by 2 bases; bases with no gene match: 15. This CDR3 is built from 18 residues. CDR3 sequence (DNA): TGCGCCAGCAGCCAAACCGCCCCGGACAGGGTTTTCCGCAATGAGCAGTTCTTC. Residues: CASSQTAPDRVFRNEQFF.

The rearrangement joins TRBV12-3 or TRBV12-4 to TRBJ2-4; D uncertain. Trimming cost V 3 bases and J 3 bases, with 9 bases left between them. The length of the CDR3 is 14 residues. CDR3: CASSFELGKNIQYF. As DNA, the CDR3 is TGTGCCAGCAGTTTTGAACTTGGCAAAAACATTCAGTACTTC.

The chain employs TRBV29-1 and TRBJ1-1; no clear D. Trimming pared 4 bases from V and 5 bases from J, leaving 11 bases between. Germline-derived CDR1 and CDR2 are SQVTM and ANQGSEA. The CDR3 has 12 residues. The CDR3 bases are TGCAGCGTTGCAGGTAGGAGGACTGAAGCTTTCTTT. It encodes CSVAGRRTEAFF.

The chain links TRBV20-1 to TRBJ1-2; 10 bases align to TRBD1. With V trimmed by 5 bases and J by 4 bases, 13 bases remained unmatched. CDR3 size: 16 residues. Germline CDR1 DFQATT, CDR2 SNEGSKA (reference sequence). CDR3 sequence (DNA): TGCAGTGCTCCGACAGGGGGCGAATTGGAAGGCTATGGCTACACCTTC. It yields the protein CSAPTGGELEGYGYTF.

This chain joins TRBV12-3 or TRBV12-4 and TRBJ2-1; either TRBD1 or TRBD2 may supply D (5 bases each). This CDR3 comprises 14 residues. The V end was cut by 4 bases, the J end by 7 bases, with 14 bases between. CDR3 region: CASSSRDPGNEQFF. The CDR3 region has the DNA TGTGCCAGCAGTTCCCGGGACCCCGGGAATGAGCAGTTCTTC.

This clonotype was counted once. V is TRBV27 and J is TRBJ2-7; D remains ambiguous. CDR1 and CDR2 (germline): MNHEY, SMNVEV (reference sequence). V was cut by 5 bases and J by 2 bases, with 7 bases left in between. The CDR3 covers 12 residues. This CDR3 reads CASSPEPYEQYF. In DNA form, the CDR3 reads TGTGCCAGCAGTCCCGAGCCCTACGAGCAGTACTTC.

This sequence joins TRBV27 and TRBJ1-5; perhaps TRBD1 as D (5 bases). Between the trimmed V and J ends, which lost 1 base and 0 bases, there was a span of 13 bases. The CDR3 sequence is 17 residues long. The germline V gene encodes CDR1 MNHEY and CDR2 SMNVEV (reference sequence). CDR3 region: CASSLFRVDSSNQPQHF. DNA of the CDR3: TGTGCCAGCAGTTTATTTCGGGTAGACAGTAGCAATCAGCCCCAGCATTTT.

V and J are TRBV11-2 and TRBJ2-5, with D possibly matching TRBD2 (6 bases). V was shortened by 3 bases and J by 4 bases, with 9 bases between the two germline ends. The CDR3 spans 13 residues. Germline values: CDR1 SGHAT, CDR2 FQNNGV. This CDR3 is CASSFGTRETQYF. The CDR3 bases are TGTGCCAGCAGCTTCGGGACTCGAGAGACCCAGTACTTC.

The rearrangement links TRBV4-3 to TRBJ1-1; D may be TRBD1 (5 bases). V dropped 3 bases and J dropped 4 bases, with 18 bases sitting between them. This CDR3 is 16 amino acids long. CDR1 and CDR2 (germline): LGHNA, YSLEER. The CDR3 sequence: CASSHRVQPEGTEAFF. For the CDR3, the DNA is TGCGCCAGCAGCCACAGGGTACAGCCTGAGGGCACTGAAGCTTTCTTT.

This chain connects TRBV20-1 to TRBJ1-1, with 7 bases aligning to TRBD1. The V segment lost 1 base and the J segment 1 base; nucleotides outside the gene matches: 3. This CDR3 comprises 14 residues. CDR1 and CDR2 (germline): DFQATT, SNEGSKA (reference sequence). CDR3 sequence reads: CSARADRENTEAFF. CDR3 DNA sequence: TGCAGTGCTAGAGCAGACAGGGAGAACACTGAAGCTTTCTTT.

This chain links TRBV5-6 with TRBJ2-1; 7 positions agree with TRBD2. The CDR3 spans 14 residues. The ends lost 2 bases at V and 5 bases at J; junction bases unmatched: 4. In germline, CDR1 is SGHDT, CDR2 YYEEEE. The CDR3 coding sequence is TGTGCCAGCAGCTTCGGGCTAGCGGACAATGAGCAGTTCTTC. It encodes CASSFGLADNEQFF.

V and J are TRBV12-3 or TRBV12-4 and TRBJ2-7; TRBD1 is a possible D gene (5 bases). This CDR3 has 13 amino acids. Trimming pared 3 bases from V and 7 bases from J, leaving 13 bases between. The CDR3 spells CASSLIGEREQYF. CDR3 in DNA: TGTGCCAGCAGTTTGATAGGGGAACGGGAGCAGTACTTC.

This chain links TRBV4-2 with TRBJ2-1; perhaps D is TRBD1 or TRBD2 (5 bases each). The V gene lost 2 bases and the J gene lost 8 bases, with 7 bases spanning the gap. The length of the CDR3 is 12 residues. Looked up from germline, CDR1 is LGHNA and CDR2 is YNFKEQ. The CDR3, as DNA: TGTGCCAGCAGCCAATTGGGGGATGAGCAGTTCTTC. Translation gives CASSQLGDEQFF.

This chain joins TRBV6-2 or TRBV6-3 and TRBJ2-1; TRBD2 aligns across 13 bases. V gave up 6 bases and J gave up 9 bases; unmatched junction bases: 8. CDR1 is MNHEY, CDR2 SVGEGT, per germline. The CDR3 is made up of 15 amino acids. As DNA, the CDR3 is TGTGCCAGCAGCCCGGGACTAGCGGGACGGGGTGAGCAGTTCTTC. This encodes CASSPGLAGRGEQFF.

The V call is TRBV5-1, the J call TRBJ2-2, with 8 bases lining up with TRBD1. CDR3 length: 15 amino acids. The V gene end was trimmed by 4 bases and the J gene end by 7 bases; junction bases not matched to a gene: 9. Germline V gives CDR1 SGHRS, CDR2 YFSETQ. In DNA form, the CDR3 reads TGCGCCAGCAGCACGGCACAGGGGGAAGTCGGGGAGCTGTTTTTT. This sequence encodes CASSTAQGEVGELFF.

The J gene is TRBJ2-2, the V gene TRBV5-4; no reliable D call. CDR3 length equals 12 residues. Germline V gives CDR1 SGHNT, CDR2 YYREEE (reference sequence). V dropped 2 bases and J dropped 7 bases, with 6 bases sitting between them. The CDR3 here is CASSLSVGELFF. CDR3 coding DNA: TGTGCCAGCAGCTTAAGTGTCGGGGAGCTGTTTTTT.

This chain links TRBV11-1 with TRBJ2-1; a possible D gene is TRBD1 (6 bases). The CDR3 totals 15 residues. The V gene lost 6 bases and the J gene lost 4 bases, with 16 bases spanning the gap. CDR1 and CDR2 (germline): SGHAT, FQDESV (reference sequence). CDR3 DNA sequence: TGTGCCAGCAGTCTAGATTGGGGGCAGTACAATGAGCAGTTCTTC. Its translation is CASSLDWGQYNEQFF.

V usage is TRBV29-1 and J usage is TRBJ2-1; D ambiguous. The CDR3 is made up of 16 amino acids. V was pared by 4 bases and J by 8 bases, with 24 bases between. The germline V gene encodes CDR1 SQVTM and CDR2 ANQGSEA. The CDR3: CSVGGSGRLLSYEQFF. DNA of the CDR3: TGCAGCGTTGGGGGATCTGGGCGCCTTCTCTCATATGAGCAGTTCTTC.

V and J are TRBV2 and TRBJ2-7; D is uncertain. Germline assignment: CDR1 SNHLY and CDR2 FYNNEI. The CDR3 covers 11 residues. V gave up 6 bases and J gave up 6 bases, with 9 bases separating them. Written as DNA, the CDR3 is TGTGCCAGCAGAGTTCTGGGCGAGCAGTACTTC. It is translated as CASRVLGEQYF.

In nucleotides, the CDR3 is TGTGCCAGCAGCCAAGTTGGGTGGGGCACAGATACGCAGTATTTT. It codes for CASSQVGWGTDTQYF. V gene TRBV3-1 combines with J gene TRBJ2-3, with D unclear. Trimming took 1 base from V and 1 from J, leaving 9 bases between them. Germline V gene sequence: CDR1 LGHDT, CDR2 YNNKEL (reference sequence). CDR3 length: 15 amino acids.

This clonotype was observed once. The CDR3 reads CATSDYLALNEQFF. The CDR3 DNA reads as TGTGCCACCAGTGATTATCTAGCTTTGAATGAGCAGTTCTTC. The genes are TRBV24-1 and TRBJ2-1; possibly TRBD2 for D (5 bases). This CDR3 is 14 amino acids long. Germline values: CDR1 KGHDR, CDR2 SFDVKD. V was pared by 2 bases and J by 7 bases, with 11 bases between.

This chain joins TRBV7-2 and TRBJ2-5; D remains ambiguous. Per the germline V gene, CDR1 is SGHTA and CDR2 is FQGNSA. Between the trimmed V and J ends, which lost 0 bases and 5 bases, there was a span of 10 bases. The CDR3 runs 14 residues. The chain's CDR3 is CASSLAGRRETQYF. The CDR3 DNA is TGTGCCAGCAGCTTAGCTGGGCGGCGGGAGACCCAGTACTTC.

This CDR3 is CASKGEALNTEAFF. As DNA, the CDR3 is TGTGCCAGCAAGGGAGAAGCTTTGAACACTGAAGCTTTCTTT. The chain employs TRBV2 and TRBJ1-1, with D unclear. In germline, CDR1 is SNHLY, CDR2 FYNNEI. V was cut by 7 bases and J by 0 bases, with 12 bases left in between. This CDR3 region has 14 residues.

CDR3 bases: TGTGCCAGTACTGTGAAGGGGTACAAATTAACTAGCACAGATACGCAGTATTTT. Its translation: CASTVKGYKLTSTDTQYF. The V and J genes are TRBV19 and TRBJ2-3; a weak D match, TRBD1 (5 bases). Trimming cost V 7 bases and J 0 bases, with 23 bases left between them. The CDR3 totals 18 residues. The V gene's germline CDR1 is LNHDA and CDR2 SQIVND (reference sequence).

V gene TRBV28 combines with J gene TRBJ2-5; D not resolved. CDR3 length: 14 amino acids. Trimming pared 8 bases from V and 3 bases from J, leaving 16 bases between. Germline V gene sequence: CDR1 MDHEN, CDR2 SYDVKM. The CDR3 DNA reads TGTGCCAGCCCCGAGGCAGCCTCTGAAGAGACCCAGTACTTC. It yields the protein CASPEAASEETQYF.